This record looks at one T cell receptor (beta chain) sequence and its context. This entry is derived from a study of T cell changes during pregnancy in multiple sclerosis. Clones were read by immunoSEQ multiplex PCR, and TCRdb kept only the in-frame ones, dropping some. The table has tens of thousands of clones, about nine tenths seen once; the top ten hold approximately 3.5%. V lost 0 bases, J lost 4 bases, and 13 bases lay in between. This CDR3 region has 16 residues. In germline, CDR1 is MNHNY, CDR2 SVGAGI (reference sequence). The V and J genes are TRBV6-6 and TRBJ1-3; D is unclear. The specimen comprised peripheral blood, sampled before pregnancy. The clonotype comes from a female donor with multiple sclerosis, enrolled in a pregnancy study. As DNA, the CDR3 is TGTGCCAGCAGTTACTCGGCGACTGAGCAAGGAAACACCATATATTTT. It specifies CASSYSATEQGNTIYF.